This TCR beta chain was sequenced for a study of T cell changes during pregnancy in multiple sclerosis. Unmatched junction bases numbered 3, after V lost 1 base and J lost 4 bases. Germline V CDR1 and CDR2: MGHRA, YSYEKL. CDR3 length: 15 residues. Produced via immunoSEQ multiplex PCR; TCRdb's table is partial and in-frame only. The sample includes 90,000 to 120,000 clones, 80% to 95% seen only once; the top ten take roughly 0.78%. The TCR comes from a female donor in good health, enrolled as a control in a pregnancy study. The chain combines TRBV4-1 with TRBJ1-5; 8 nucleotides match TRBD1. The sequences come from peripheral blood, collected in the third trimester of pregnancy. This chain's CDR3 is CASSQVDRDNQPQHF. The CDR3 nucleotides are TGCGCCAGCAGCCAAGTGGACAGGGATAATCAGCCCCAGCATTTT.